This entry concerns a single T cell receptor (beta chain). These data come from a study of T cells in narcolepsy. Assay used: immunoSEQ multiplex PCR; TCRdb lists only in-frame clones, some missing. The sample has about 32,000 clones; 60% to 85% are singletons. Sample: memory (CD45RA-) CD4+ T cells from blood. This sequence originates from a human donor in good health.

CDR3 sequence: CASSRTSGRTYEQYF. Written as DNA, the CDR3 is TGCGCCAGCAGCCGGACTAGCGGGAGGACCTACGAGCAGTACTTC. J is TRBJ2-5 and V is TRBV4-1, with TRBD2 identical over 14 bases. The J call is uncertain, as TRBJ2-7 better fits the DNA end. This CDR3 comprises 15 residues. CDR1 and CDR2 from the germline V gene are MGHRA and YSYEKL.